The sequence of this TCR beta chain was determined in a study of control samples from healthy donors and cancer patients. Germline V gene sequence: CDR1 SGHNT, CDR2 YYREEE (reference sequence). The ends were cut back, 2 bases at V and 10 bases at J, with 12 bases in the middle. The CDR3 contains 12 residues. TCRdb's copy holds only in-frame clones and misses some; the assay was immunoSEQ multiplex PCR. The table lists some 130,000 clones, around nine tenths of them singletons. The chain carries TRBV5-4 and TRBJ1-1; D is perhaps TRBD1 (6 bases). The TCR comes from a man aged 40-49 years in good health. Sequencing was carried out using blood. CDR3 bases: TGTGCCAGCAGCTTCCAGGGGAGTGGAGCTTTCTTT. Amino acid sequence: CASSFQGSGAFF.